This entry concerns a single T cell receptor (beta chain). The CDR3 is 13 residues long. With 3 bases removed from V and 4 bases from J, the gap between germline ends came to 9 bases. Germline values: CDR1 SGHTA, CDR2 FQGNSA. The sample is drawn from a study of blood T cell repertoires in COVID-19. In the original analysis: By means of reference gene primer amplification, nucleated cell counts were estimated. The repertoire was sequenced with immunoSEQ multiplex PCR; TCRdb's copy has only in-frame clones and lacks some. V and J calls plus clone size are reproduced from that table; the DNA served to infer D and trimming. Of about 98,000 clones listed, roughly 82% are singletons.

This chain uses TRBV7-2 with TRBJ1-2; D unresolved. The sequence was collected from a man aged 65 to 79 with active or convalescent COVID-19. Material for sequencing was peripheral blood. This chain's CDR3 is CASSLAASYGYTF. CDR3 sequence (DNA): TGTGCCAGCAGCTTGGCCGCCAGCTATGGCTACACCTTC.